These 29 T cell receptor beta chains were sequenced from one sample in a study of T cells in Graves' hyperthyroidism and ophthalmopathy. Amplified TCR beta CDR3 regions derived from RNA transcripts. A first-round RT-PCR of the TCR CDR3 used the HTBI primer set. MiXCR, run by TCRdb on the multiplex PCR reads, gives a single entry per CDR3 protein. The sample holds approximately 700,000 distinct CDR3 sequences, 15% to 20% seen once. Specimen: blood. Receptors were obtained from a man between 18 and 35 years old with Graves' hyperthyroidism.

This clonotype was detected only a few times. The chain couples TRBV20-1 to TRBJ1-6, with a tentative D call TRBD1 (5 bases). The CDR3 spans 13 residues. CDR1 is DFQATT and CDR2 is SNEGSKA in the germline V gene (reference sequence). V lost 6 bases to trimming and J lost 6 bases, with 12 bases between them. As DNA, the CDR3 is TGCAGTGCCAGGACACAGCCTAATTCACCCCTCCACTTT. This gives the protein CSARTQPNSPLHF.

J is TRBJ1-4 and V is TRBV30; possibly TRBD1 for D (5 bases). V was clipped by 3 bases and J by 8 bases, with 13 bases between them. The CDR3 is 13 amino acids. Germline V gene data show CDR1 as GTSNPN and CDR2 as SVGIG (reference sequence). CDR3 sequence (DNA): TGTGCCTGGAGCCCGGGCCGGGGGGAAAAACTGTTTTTT. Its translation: CAWSPGRGEKLFF.

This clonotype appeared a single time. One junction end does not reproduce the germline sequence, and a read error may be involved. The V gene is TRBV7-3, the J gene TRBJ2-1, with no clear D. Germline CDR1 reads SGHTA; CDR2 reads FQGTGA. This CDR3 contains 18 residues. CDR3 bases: TGCGCCAGCAGCCAAGATGGCGACTCACGGGTTTTCTACAATGAGCAGTTCTTC. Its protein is CASSQDGDSRVFYNEQFF.

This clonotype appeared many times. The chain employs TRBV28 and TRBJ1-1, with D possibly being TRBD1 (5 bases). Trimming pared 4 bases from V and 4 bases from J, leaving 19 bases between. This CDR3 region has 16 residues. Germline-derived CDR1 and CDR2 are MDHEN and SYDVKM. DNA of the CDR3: TGTGCCAGCAGTTCCGAAAGAAGGGGAGGAGGCACTGAAGCTTTCTTT. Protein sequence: CASSSERRGGGTEAFF.

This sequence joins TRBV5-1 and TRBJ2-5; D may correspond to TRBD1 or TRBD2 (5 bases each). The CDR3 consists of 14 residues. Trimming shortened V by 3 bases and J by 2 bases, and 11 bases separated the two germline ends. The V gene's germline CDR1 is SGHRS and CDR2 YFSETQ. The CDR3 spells CASSSGTLQETQYF. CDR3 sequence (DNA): TGCGCCAGCAGCTCAGGGACCTTGCAAGAGACCCAGTACTTC.

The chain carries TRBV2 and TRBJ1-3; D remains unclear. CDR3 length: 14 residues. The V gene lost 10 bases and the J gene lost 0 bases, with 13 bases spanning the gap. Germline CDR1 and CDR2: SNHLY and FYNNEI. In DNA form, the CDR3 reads TGTGCCACCCTTCCCGAGAGCTCTGGAAACACCATATATTTT. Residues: CATLPESSGNTIYF.

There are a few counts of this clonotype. CDR3 protein: CASSLEDFFYEQYF. Written as DNA, the CDR3 is TGTGCCAGCAGCCTAGAGGATTTTTTTTACGAGCAGTACTTC. This chain connects TRBV7-8 to TRBJ2-7; D is uncertain. CDR1 and CDR2 from the germline V gene are SGHVS and FQNEAQ. The germline V and J ends were trimmed by 5 bases and 4 bases, with 15 bases remaining between them. The CDR3 sequence is 14 residues long.

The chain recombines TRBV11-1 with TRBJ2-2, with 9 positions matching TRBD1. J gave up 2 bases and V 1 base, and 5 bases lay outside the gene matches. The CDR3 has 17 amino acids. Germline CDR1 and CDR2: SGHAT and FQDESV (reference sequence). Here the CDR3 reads CASSLGGTGSNTGELFF. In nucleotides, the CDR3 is TGTGCCAGCAGCTTAGGCGGGACAGGGAGTAACACCGGGGAGCTGTTTTTT.

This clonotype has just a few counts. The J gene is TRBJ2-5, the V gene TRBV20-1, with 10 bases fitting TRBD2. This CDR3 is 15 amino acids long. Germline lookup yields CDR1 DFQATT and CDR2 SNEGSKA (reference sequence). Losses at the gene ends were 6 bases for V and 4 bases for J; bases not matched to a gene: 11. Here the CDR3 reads CSAPPSGSSPETQYF. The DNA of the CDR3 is TGCAGTGCCCCCCCTAGCGGGAGTTCCCCAGAGACCCAGTACTTC.

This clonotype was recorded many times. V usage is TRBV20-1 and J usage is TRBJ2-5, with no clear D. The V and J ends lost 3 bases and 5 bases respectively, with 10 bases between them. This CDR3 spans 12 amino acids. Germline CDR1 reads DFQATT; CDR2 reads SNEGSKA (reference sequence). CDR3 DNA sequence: TGCAGTGCTAGGGTCCCTAGGGAGACCCAGTACTTC. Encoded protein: CSARVPRETQYF.

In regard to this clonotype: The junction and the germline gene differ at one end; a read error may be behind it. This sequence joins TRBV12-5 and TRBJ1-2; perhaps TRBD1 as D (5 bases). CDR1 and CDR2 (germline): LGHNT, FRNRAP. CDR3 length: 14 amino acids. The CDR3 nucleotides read TGTGCTAGTGGCGTGGGGGTTTTGGACTATAGCTACACCTTC. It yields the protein CASGVGVLDYSYTF. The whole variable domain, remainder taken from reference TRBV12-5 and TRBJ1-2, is DARVTQTPRHKVTEMGQEVTMRCQPILGHNTVFWYRQTMMQGLELLAYFRNRAPLDDSGMPKDRFSAEMPDATLATLKIQPSEPRDSAVYFCASGVGVLDYSYTFGSGTRLTVV.

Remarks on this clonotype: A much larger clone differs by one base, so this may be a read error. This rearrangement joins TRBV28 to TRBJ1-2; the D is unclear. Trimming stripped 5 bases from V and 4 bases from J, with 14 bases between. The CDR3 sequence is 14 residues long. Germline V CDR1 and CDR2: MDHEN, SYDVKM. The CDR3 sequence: CASSPPGAGYGYTF. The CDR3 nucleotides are TGTGCCAGCAGTCCACCGGGAGCGGGCTATGGCTACACCTTC.

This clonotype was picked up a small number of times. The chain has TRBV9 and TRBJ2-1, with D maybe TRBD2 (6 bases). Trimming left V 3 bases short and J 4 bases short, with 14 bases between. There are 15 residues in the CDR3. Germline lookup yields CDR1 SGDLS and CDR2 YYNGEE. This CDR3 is CASSAGDGAYNEQFF. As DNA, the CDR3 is TGTGCCAGCAGCGCGGGGGATGGAGCGTACAATGAGCAGTTCTTC.

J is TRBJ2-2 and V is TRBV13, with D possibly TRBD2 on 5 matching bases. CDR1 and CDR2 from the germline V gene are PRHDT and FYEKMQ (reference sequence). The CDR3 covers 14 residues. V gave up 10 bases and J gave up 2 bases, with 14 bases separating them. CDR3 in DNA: TGTGCCACGCGAACTAGTGTTAACACCGGGGAGCTGTTTTTT. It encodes CATRTSVNTGELFF.

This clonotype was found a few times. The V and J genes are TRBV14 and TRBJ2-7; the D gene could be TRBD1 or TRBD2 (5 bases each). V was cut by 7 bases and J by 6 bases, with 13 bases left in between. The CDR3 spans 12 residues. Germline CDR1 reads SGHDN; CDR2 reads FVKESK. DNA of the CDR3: TGTGCCAGCACCAACCGGGACGCCGAGCAGTACTTC. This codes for CASTNRDAEQYF.

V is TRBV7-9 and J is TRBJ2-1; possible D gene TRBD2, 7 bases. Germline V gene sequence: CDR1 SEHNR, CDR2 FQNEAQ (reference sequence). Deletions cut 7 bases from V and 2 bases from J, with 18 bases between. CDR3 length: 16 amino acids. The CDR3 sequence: CASKSTRGGPYNEQFF. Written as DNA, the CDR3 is TGTGCCAGCAAGTCAACGAGGGGGGGGCCCTACAATGAGCAGTTCTTC.

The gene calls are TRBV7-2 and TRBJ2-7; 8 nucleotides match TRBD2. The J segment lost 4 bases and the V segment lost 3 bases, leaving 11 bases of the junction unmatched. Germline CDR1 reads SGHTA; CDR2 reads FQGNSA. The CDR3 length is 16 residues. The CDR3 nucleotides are TGTGCCAGCAGCTTCCTTTCTAGCGGGTATCTTTACGAGCAGTACTTC. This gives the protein CASSFLSSGYLYEQYF.

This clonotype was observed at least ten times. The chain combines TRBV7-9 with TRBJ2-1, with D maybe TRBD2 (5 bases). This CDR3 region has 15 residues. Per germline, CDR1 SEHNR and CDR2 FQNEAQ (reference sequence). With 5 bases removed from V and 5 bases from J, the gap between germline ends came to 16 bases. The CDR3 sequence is CASSGGLSRDNEQFF. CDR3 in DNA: TGTGCCAGCAGCGGAGGACTTTCCCGAGACAATGAGCAGTTCTTC.

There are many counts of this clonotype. CDR3 in amino acids: CSARDRRQGDNEQFF. The DNA of the CDR3 is TGCAGTGCTAGAGATAGGCGGCAGGGGGACAATGAGCAGTTCTTC. The chain carries TRBV20-1 and TRBJ2-1, with 7 bases fitting TRBD1. The germline V gene has CDR1 DFQATT and CDR2 SNEGSKA (reference sequence). The trim removed 0 bases at V and 5 bases at J, leaving 7 bases unmatched. The CDR3 has 15 residues.

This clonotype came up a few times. The CDR3 loop reads CASSLGLAGGFNEQFF. The DNA for the CDR3 is TGTGCCAGCAGCCTCGGACTAGCGGGAGGGTTTAATGAGCAGTTCTTC. The chain couples TRBV28 to TRBJ2-1, with 15 bases that match TRBD2. V lost 6 bases, J lost 7 bases, and 7 bases stayed unmatched. Germline V lookup: CDR1 MDHEN, CDR2 SYDVKM. The CDR3 is made up of 16 amino acids.

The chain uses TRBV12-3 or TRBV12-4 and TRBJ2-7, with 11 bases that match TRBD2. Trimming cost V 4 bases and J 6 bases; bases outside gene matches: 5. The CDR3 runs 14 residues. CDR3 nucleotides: TGTGCCAGCAGTTCACTAGCGGGAGTCCCCGAGCAGTACTTC. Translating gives CASSSLAGVPEQYF.

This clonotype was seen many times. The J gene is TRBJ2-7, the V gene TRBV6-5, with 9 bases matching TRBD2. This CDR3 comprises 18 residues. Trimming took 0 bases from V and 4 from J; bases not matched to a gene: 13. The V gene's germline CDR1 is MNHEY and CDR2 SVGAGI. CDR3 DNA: TGTGCCAGCAGTTACTCGAGTCCGTTATCAGCGGGAGGTTACGAGCAGTACTTC. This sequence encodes CASSYSSPLSAGGYEQYF.

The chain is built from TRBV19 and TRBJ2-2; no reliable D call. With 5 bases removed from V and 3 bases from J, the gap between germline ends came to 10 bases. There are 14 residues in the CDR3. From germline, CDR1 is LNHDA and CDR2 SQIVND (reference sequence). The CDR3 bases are TGTGCCAGTAGTGATGGCGGCTACACCGGGGAGCTGTTTTTT. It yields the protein CASSDGGYTGELFF.

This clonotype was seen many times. The CDR3 DNA is TGTGCCAGCAGTGGGTCAAGGGCCCTCTCCTACGAGCAGTACTTC. Protein: CASSGSRALSYEQYF. The rearrangement links TRBV28 to TRBJ2-7; D remains unclear. Germline-derived CDR1 and CDR2 are MDHEN and SYDVKM. This CDR3 has 15 residues. Trimming pared 5 bases from V and 0 bases from J, leaving 14 bases between. The variable domain in full, with the rest retrieved from reference TRBV28 and TRBJ2-7, is DVKVTQSSRYLVKRTGEKVFLECVQDMDHENMFWYRQDPGLGLRLIYFSYDVKMKEKGDIPEGYSVSREKKERFSLILESASTNQTSMYLCASSGSRALSYEQYFGPGTRLTVT.

In DNA, the CDR3 is TGTGCCAGCACCGCCGCGACAGGTAGTTTCTCTGGGGCCAACGTCCTGACTTTC. It encodes CASTAATGSFSGANVLTF. This rearrangement joins TRBV28 to TRBJ2-6; a possible D gene is TRBD1 (6 bases). The ends were cut back, 7 bases at V and 0 bases at J, with 19 bases in the middle. The CDR3 consists of 18 residues. CDR1 is MDHEN, CDR2 SYDVKM, per germline.

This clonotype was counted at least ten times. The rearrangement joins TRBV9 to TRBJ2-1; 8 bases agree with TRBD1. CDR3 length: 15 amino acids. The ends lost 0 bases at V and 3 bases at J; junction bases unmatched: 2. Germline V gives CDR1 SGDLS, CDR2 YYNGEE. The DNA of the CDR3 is TGTGCCAGCAGCGTAGATGGACAGGGCTACAATGAGCAGTTCTTC. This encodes CASSVDGQGYNEQFF.

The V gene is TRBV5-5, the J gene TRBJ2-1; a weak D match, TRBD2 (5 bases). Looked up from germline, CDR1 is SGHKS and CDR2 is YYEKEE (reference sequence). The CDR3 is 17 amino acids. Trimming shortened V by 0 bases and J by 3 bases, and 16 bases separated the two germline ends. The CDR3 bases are TGTGCCAGCAGCTTGGCGAGGGTCCCCTCTCTCTACAATGAGCAGTTCTTC. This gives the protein CASSLARVPSLYNEQFF.

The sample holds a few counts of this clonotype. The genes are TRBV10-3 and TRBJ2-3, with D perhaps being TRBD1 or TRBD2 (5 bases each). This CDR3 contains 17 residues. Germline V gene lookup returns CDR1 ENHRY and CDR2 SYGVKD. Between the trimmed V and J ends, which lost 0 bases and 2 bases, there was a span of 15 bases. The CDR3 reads CAISESMARGLTDTQYF. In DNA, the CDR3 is TGTGCCATCAGTGAGTCGATGGCTCGGGGCCTCACAGATACGCAGTATTTT.

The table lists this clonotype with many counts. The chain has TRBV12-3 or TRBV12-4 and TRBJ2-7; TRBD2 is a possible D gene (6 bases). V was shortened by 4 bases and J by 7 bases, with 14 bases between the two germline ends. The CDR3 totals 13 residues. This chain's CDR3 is CASSSFSGTEQYF. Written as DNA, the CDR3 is TGTGCCAGCAGTTCTTTCTCCGGGACTGAGCAGTACTTC.